These 28 T cell receptor beta chains share one sample of origin, sequenced in a study of memory CD8 T cells in hepatitis C reinfection. Documented time point: late/post reinfection, 12 to 24 weeks after detection. The sorted cells went straight to TCR sequencing with no prior in vitro expansion. Assay used: immunoSEQ multiplex PCR; TCRdb lists only in-frame clones, some missing. The sample lists approximately 49,000 clones; about 91% were seen once. Material for sequencing was naive CD8+ T cells sorted from blood. Every receptor here comes from a man between 18 and 29 years old with hepatitis C virus infection.

This chain links TRBV28 with TRBJ2-6; 8 nucleotides match TRBD1. Germline CDR1 and CDR2: MDHEN and SYDVKM. The CDR3 contains 17 residues. After removal of 4 bases from V and 0 bases from J, the junction contained 5 bases not matched to a gene. Here the CDR3 reads CASSSHRGSSGANVLTF. CDR3 in DNA: TGTGCCAGCAGTTCCCACAGGGGGTCCTCTGGGGCCAACGTCCTGACTTTC.

This chain connects TRBV29-1 to TRBJ2-5; a weak D match, TRBD2 (6 bases). This CDR3 spans 13 amino acids. The germline V and J ends were trimmed by 0 bases and 2 bases, with 7 bases remaining between them. Germline V gives CDR1 SQVTM, CDR2 ANQGSEA. DNA of the CDR3: TGCAGCGTTGAAGATGGGGGGCAAGAGACCCAGTACTTC. The encoded protein is CSVEDGGQETQYF.

The chain is built from TRBV5-4 and TRBJ1-1; D possibly corresponds to TRBD1 (6 bases). Trimming removed 2 bases at V and 7 bases at J, with 12 bases between. Germline V gives CDR1 SGHNT, CDR2 YYREEE (reference sequence). The CDR3 is 13 amino acids. The CDR3 DNA sequence: TGTGCCAGCAGCTTTCGGGGGGGGCTTGAAGCTTTCTTT. As protein: CASSFRGGLEAFF. The variable domain in full, completed from reference TRBV5-4 and TRBJ1-1, reads ETGVTQSPTHLIKTRGQQVTLRCSSQSGHNTVSWYQQALGQGPQFIFQYYREEENGRGNFPPRFSGLQFPNYSSELNVNALELDDSALYLCASSFRGGLEAFFGQGTRLTVV.

CDR3 in DNA: TGTGCCAGCAGCTTGGGGGGGAACCAAGAGACCCAGTACTTC. This sequence encodes CASSLGGNQETQYF. The chain is built from TRBV7-2 and TRBJ2-5, with 7 bases that match TRBD2. The V and J ends lost 3 bases and 0 bases, in that order; junction bases with no gene match: 1. The CDR3 covers 14 residues. CDR1 is SGHTA and CDR2 is FQGNSA in the germline V gene.

The rearrangement joins TRBV19 to TRBJ1-1; no clear D gene. The CDR3 runs 12 residues. Trimming removed 3 bases at V and 2 bases at J, with 4 bases between. Germline V gene lookup returns CDR1 LNHDA and CDR2 SQIVND (reference sequence). As DNA, the CDR3 is TGTGCCAGTAGTATCGGTAACACTGAAGCTTTCTTT. It yields the protein CASSIGNTEAFF.

The V call is TRBV28, the J call TRBJ1-2; D possibly corresponds to TRBD1 (6 bases). The CDR3 runs to 13 residues. The V gene's germline CDR1 is MDHEN and CDR2 SYDVKM. Trimming shortened V by 7 bases and J by 4 bases, and 13 bases separated the two germline ends. CDR3 sequence: CASTPRTVYGYTF. The DNA of the CDR3 is TGTGCCAGCACCCCCCGGACAGTCTATGGCTACACCTTC.

The chain has TRBV7-9 and TRBJ1-1; TRBD1 might be the D (6 bases). Between the trimmed V and J ends, which lost 4 bases and 10 bases, there was a span of 19 bases. CDR3 length equals 14 residues. Germline V gene lookup returns CDR1 SEHNR and CDR2 FQNEAQ (reference sequence). For the CDR3, the DNA is TGTGCCAGCAGCTCCGCCGGGGGGGGGCAGGGAGCTTTCTTT. Translated: CASSSAGGGQGAFF.

The V gene is TRBV4-1, the J gene TRBJ2-2; 15 bases align to TRBD2. This CDR3 spans 19 amino acids. The germline V gene encodes CDR1 MGHRA and CDR2 YSYEKL. Unmatched junction bases numbered 7, after V lost 0 bases and J lost 5 bases. Here the CDR3 reads CASSQEWGGLAGGTGELFF. CDR3 in DNA: TGCGCCAGCAGCCAAGAATGGGGAGGACTAGCGGGGGGGACCGGGGAGCTGTTTTTT.

J is TRBJ1-5 and V is TRBV28; TRBD1 is a possible D gene (5 bases). V gave up 2 bases and J gave up 0 bases, with 14 bases separating them. Germline V gene data show CDR1 as MDHEN and CDR2 as SYDVKM. CDR3 size: 17 residues. CDR3 DNA: TGTGCCAGCAGTTTACCGGGCAGGGCGTATAGCAATCAGCCCCAGCATTTT. Its protein is CASSLPGRAYSNQPQHF.

The chain combines TRBV4-1 with TRBJ1-5; maybe TRBD1 (6 bases). The V end was cut by 6 bases, the J end by 0 bases, with 6 bases between. From germline, CDR1 is MGHRA and CDR2 YSYEKL. The CDR3 runs 13 residues. The CDR3 is CASRGHSNQPQHF. The CDR3 DNA reads as TGCGCCAGCAGGGGACATAGCAATCAGCCCCAGCATTTT.

The rearrangement uses TRBV9 and TRBJ2-7; the D gene is possibly TRBD2 (5 bases). Germline V gene lookup returns CDR1 SGDLS and CDR2 YYNGEE. The CDR3 spans 16 residues. Deletions cut 4 bases from V and 3 bases from J, with 20 bases between. The DNA for the CDR3 is TGTGCCAGCAGCTACCGAGGACTGCCCGCCTTCTACGAGCAGTACGTC. It is translated as CASSYRGLPAFYEQYV.

The CDR3 sequence: CASRLQARFYNEQFF. DNA of the CDR3: TGTGCCAGCAGGCTACAGGCTCGATTTTACAATGAGCAGTTCTTC. This chain links TRBV6-6 with TRBJ2-1; D might be TRBD1 (5 bases). This CDR3 has 15 residues. V lost 6 bases, J lost 4 bases, and 16 bases lay in between. Germline V gives CDR1 MNHNY, CDR2 SVGAGI (reference sequence).

The chain has TRBV19 and TRBJ2-7; 7 bases are a match to TRBD2. The CDR3 is made up of 14 amino acids. CDR1 and CDR2 (germline): LNHDA, SQIVND (reference sequence). Losses at the gene ends were 1 base for V and 7 bases for J; bases not matched to a gene: 7. The CDR3: CASSIVGGPREQYF. Here the CDR3 DNA reads TGTGCCAGTAGTATAGTGGGAGGGCCCCGGGAGCAGTACTTC.

This clone has more than one count but fewer than ten. V gene TRBV4-1 combines with J gene TRBJ1-5, with 9 nucleotides matching TRBD1. CDR3 length: 14 amino acids. V lost 8 bases to trimming and J lost 7 bases; unmatched junction nucleotides: 9. Germline loops: CDR1 MGHRA, CDR2 YSYEKL. CDR3 in amino acids: CASAKQGAGQPQHF. The CDR3 region has the DNA TGCGCCAGCGCGAAACAGGGGGCGGGACAGCCCCAGCATTTT.

J is TRBJ2-5 and V is TRBV29-1, with no clear D. V lost 5 bases, J lost 8 bases, and 12 bases lay in between. The germline CDR1 and CDR2 sequences are SQVTM and ANQGSEA. This CDR3 has 11 residues. CDR3 in amino acids: CSVRLDLTQYF. In nucleotides, the CDR3 is TGCAGCGTTAGACTTGACCTCACCCAGTACTTC.

This chain links TRBV27 with TRBJ2-1; tentatively, D is TRBD1 (8 bases). This CDR3 spans 17 amino acids. CDR1 and CDR2 from the germline V gene are MNHEY and SMNVEV (reference sequence). Trimming removed 6 bases at V and 3 bases at J, with 21 bases between. CDR3 region: CASSSLPTGGVYNEQFF. The CDR3, as DNA: TGTGCCAGCAGCTCCCTCCCCACAGGGGGGGTCTACAATGAGCAGTTCTTC.

The chain has TRBV5-6 and TRBJ2-5; TRBD2 aligns across 7 bases. V trimming: 2 bases; J trimming: 5 bases; junction bases outside the gene matches: 6. Germline V gene sequence: CDR1 SGHDT, CDR2 YYEEEE. CDR3 size: 14 residues. The CDR3 DNA reads as TGTGCCAGCAGCTTATGGGGTAGCGGGGAGACCCAGTACTTC. Translation gives CASSLWGSGETQYF.

The CDR3 here is CASSWFLRAEAFF. The CDR3, as DNA: TGTGCCAGTAGTTGGTTCCTAAGAGCTGAAGCTTTCTTT. This chain connects TRBV19 to TRBJ1-1, with D uncertain. The CDR3 contains 13 residues. Trimming shortened V by 5 bases and J by 6 bases, and 13 bases separated the two germline ends. The germline gives CDR1 LNHDA, CDR2 SQIVND (reference sequence).

The rearrangement joins TRBV7-9 to TRBJ2-6; D call uncertain. The CDR3 totals 17 residues. Germline V gene lookup returns CDR1 SEHNR and CDR2 FQNEAQ (reference sequence). V was clipped by 5 bases and J by 4 bases, with 18 bases between them. The CDR3 protein is CASSPGLRPAGANVLTF. In DNA, the CDR3 is TGTGCCAGCAGCCCCGGTCTACGCCCCGCGGGGGCCAACGTCCTGACTTTC.

The rearrangement joins TRBV2 to TRBJ2-1, with 7 positions matching TRBD1. The germline V gene has CDR1 SNHLY and CDR2 FYNNEI. Unmatched junction bases numbered 8, after V lost 5 bases and J lost 4 bases. The CDR3 loop spans 15 amino acids. The CDR3 region has the DNA TGTGCCAGCAGTCCCGACAGGGTCCGATACAATGAGCAGTTCTTC. Translating it yields CASSPDRVRYNEQFF.

The chain is built from TRBV5-6 and TRBJ2-3, with D possibly matching TRBD2 (5 bases). Germline values: CDR1 SGHDT, CDR2 YYEEEE. The V gene lost 0 bases and the J gene lost 5 bases, with 7 bases spanning the gap. The CDR3 consists of 13 residues. Here the CDR3 DNA reads TGTGCCAGCAGCTTGGGGGCGGGAGATACGCAGTATTTT. Residues: CASSLGAGDTQYF.

The chain joins TRBV28 to TRBJ2-2; TRBD2 aligns across 7 bases. Germline V gene lookup returns CDR1 MDHEN and CDR2 SYDVKM. This CDR3 contains 15 residues. J was trimmed by 3 bases and V by 4 bases; bases with no gene match: 5. The CDR3 nucleotides read TGTGCCAGCAGTTCACTAGCGCCGGACACCGGGGAGCTGTTTTTT. Amino acid sequence: CASSSLAPDTGELFF. The variable domain in full, completed from reference TRBV28 and TRBJ2-2, reads DVKVTQSSRYLVKRTGEKVFLECVQDMDHENMFWYRQDPGLGLRLIYFSYDVKMKEKGDIPEGYSVSREKKERFSLILESASTNQTSMYLCASSSLAPDTGELFFGEGSRLTVL.

The chain links TRBV12-5 to TRBJ2-1; D gene ambiguous. Trimming removed 0 bases at V and 4 bases at J, with 16 bases between. CDR3 length equals 17 residues. The germline gives CDR1 LGHNT, CDR2 FRNRAP. CDR3 sequence reads: CASGLVTSGILYNEQFF. Written as DNA, the CDR3 is TGTGCTAGTGGTTTGGTAACGAGTGGTATACTTTACAATGAGCAGTTCTTC. Full variable domain (remainder filled in from reference TRBV12-5 and TRBJ2-1): DARVTQTPRHKVTEMGQEVTMRCQPILGHNTVFWYRQTMMQGLELLAYFRNRAPLDDSGMPKDRFSAEMPDATLATLKIQPSEPRDSAVYFCASGLVTSGILYNEQFFGPGTRLTVL.

The chain is built from TRBV13 and TRBJ2-7; 11 bases map to TRBD2. With V trimmed by 5 bases and J by 9 bases, 9 bases remained unmatched. The CDR3 sequence is 14 residues long. CDR1 is PRHDT, CDR2 FYEKMQ, per germline (reference sequence). CDR3 bases: TGTGCCAGCAGCCCTAGCGGGAGGCGACACGGGCAGTACTTC. The encoded protein is CASSPSGRRHGQYF.

The chain combines TRBV6-1 with TRBJ1-1; D possibly corresponds to TRBD1 (6 bases). Trimming took off 6 bases at V and 1 base at J, with 12 bases between the two ends. The CDR3 is 14 amino acids. Germline V CDR1 and CDR2: MNHNS, SASEGT. The CDR3 loop reads CASRPGQSNTEAFF. CDR3 DNA sequence: TGTGCCAGCAGGCCGGGACAATCGAACACTGAAGCTTTCTTT.

The chain couples TRBV29-1 to TRBJ2-1; tentatively, D is TRBD1 (6 bases). With 0 bases removed from V and 8 bases from J, the gap between germline ends came to 11 bases. The germline V gene encodes CDR1 SQVTM and CDR2 ANQGSEA. This CDR3 contains 13 residues. CDR3: CSVEEGDIYEQFF. CDR3 DNA: TGCAGCGTTGAAGAGGGGGACATATATGAGCAGTTCTTC.

This chain connects TRBV2 to TRBJ1-1, with 12 bases matching TRBD1. The CDR3 spans 15 residues. Per germline, CDR1 SNHLY and CDR2 FYNNEI. With V trimmed by 11 bases and J by 5 bases, 12 bases remained unmatched. The CDR3 DNA sequence: TGTGCCCGTGGGACAGGGGGCGCCTTGGAGACTGAAGCTTTCTTT. Its protein product is CARGTGGALETEAFF.

The chain is built from TRBV7-9 and TRBJ1-1, with no clear D. Between the trimmed V and J ends, which lost 0 bases and 1 base, there was a span of 12 bases. The CDR3 consists of 16 residues. Germline CDR1 and CDR2: SEHNR and FQNEAQ (reference sequence). The CDR3 loop is CASSLAGRGTNTEAFF. In nucleotides, the CDR3 is TGTGCCAGCAGCTTAGCCGGACGGGGTACGAACACTGAAGCTTTCTTT. Full variable domain (rest looked up from reference TRBV7-9 and TRBJ1-1): DTGVSQNPRHKITKRGQNVTFRCDPISEHNRLYWYRQTLGQGPEFLTYFQNEAQLEKSRLLSDRFSAERPKGSFSTLEIQRTEQGDSAMYLCASSLAGRGTNTEAFFGQGTRLTVV.